Described below is a single T cell receptor (beta chain) sequence and its context. This specimen comes from a study of blood T cell repertoires in COVID-19. About the research overall: Cohort 3 recovery required two negative PCRs, clearance, or symptom resolution. T cells, B-cell-depleted T cells, or PBMCs supplied cDNA or gDNA. Italy, Spain and the United States were the sources of the convalescent and acute COVID-19 samples.

Methods used by the authors: Amplification of reference gene primers was used by the study to estimate nucleated cell counts. Libraries were prepared by immunoSEQ multiplex PCR; TCRdb keeps only in-frame clonotypes and omits some of them. For V, J and clone size, that table is used; D and trimming come from the DNA. The sample records 400,000 or so clones, more than 75% being singletons. Germline values: CDR1 MDHEN, CDR2 SYDVKM. The V segment lost 8 bases and the J segment 7 bases; nucleotides outside the gene matches: 9. The CDR3 runs to 14 residues. Specimen: PBMCs or T cells enriched from blood (not recorded which). The chain combines TRBV28 with TRBJ1-2; 11 bases are shared with TRBD1. This TCR was recovered from a middle-aged man in a cohort exposed to, infected with or recovered from COVID-19 (not recorded which). Here the CDR3 reads CASVVGQGAGGYTF. The CDR3 bases are TGTGCCAGCGTAGTAGGACAGGGGGCAGGTGGCTACACCTTC.